The 27 T cell receptor beta chains below all came from one sample that was sequenced in a study of cytomegalovirus exposure and HLA in healthy donors. The PCR made use of 60 Vbeta and 13 Jbeta primers. Sequencing used immunoSEQ multiplex PCR; TCRdb keeps in-frame clones, though not all of them. The sample records nearly 200,000 clones, about 90% being singletons. The sequencing sample was made of PBMCs. These receptor sequences come from a man younger than 45 in good health and CMV-seronegative.

This clone was seen just once. The chain employs TRBV4-1 and TRBJ2-1, with TRBD1 matching 9 bases. CDR3 length: 13 residues. The ends lost 6 bases at V and 8 bases at J; junction bases unmatched: 5. Germline V gene lookup returns CDR1 MGHRA and CDR2 YSYEKL. CDR3 sequence: CASSGDRVHEQFF. The CDR3, as DNA: TGCGCCAGCAGTGGGGACAGGGTCCATGAGCAGTTCTTC.

J is TRBJ2-7 and V is TRBV4-1, with 10 bases identical to TRBD2. CDR3 length: 14 residues. With V trimmed by 3 bases and J by 3 bases, 2 bases remained unmatched. CDR1 and CDR2 (germline): MGHRA, YSYEKL. CDR3 loop: CASSHQREGYEQYF. The DNA of the CDR3 is TGCGCCAGCAGCCACCAGCGGGAGGGCTACGAGCAGTACTTC.

This chain joins TRBV7-9 and TRBJ1-2, with D tentatively TRBD1 (5 bases). The V gene's germline CDR1 is SEHNR and CDR2 FQNEAQ (reference sequence). V gave up 4 bases and J gave up 11 bases, with 17 bases separating them. This CDR3 comprises 13 residues. CDR3 DNA: TGTGCCAGCAGCTCCCGGACCAGGGTAGGATACACCTTC. As protein: CASSSRTRVGYTF.

This clone came up once. The chain is built from TRBV5-6 and TRBJ1-1, with D perhaps matching TRBD1 (5 bases). V was cut by 2 bases and J by 1 base, with 9 bases left in between. Germline V CDR1 and CDR2: SGHDT, YYEEEE. The length of the CDR3 is 14 residues. The chain's CDR3 is CASSLFGGNTEAFF. CDR3 bases: TGTGCCAGCAGCTTATTCGGGGGGAACACTGAAGCTTTCTTT.

The chain combines TRBV2 with TRBJ1-2; 7 positions agree with TRBD1. Germline-derived CDR1 and CDR2 are SNHLY and FYNNEI. The CDR3 sequence is 14 residues long. V dropped 4 bases and J dropped 5; count of bases not matched to a gene: 7. CDR3 nucleotide sequence: TGTGCCAGCAGTGGGGACAGTTATCAGTATGGCTACACCTTC. This sequence encodes CASSGDSYQYGYTF. Supplemented by reference TRBV2 and TRBJ1-2, the full variable domain reads EPEVTQTPSHQVTQMGQEVILRCVPISNHLYFYWYRQILGQKVEFLVSFYNNEISEKSEIFDDQFSVERPDGSNFTLKIRSTKLEDSAMYFCASSGDSYQYGYTFGSGTRLTVV.

This clone was counted a single time. The genes are TRBV14 and TRBJ2-5; tentatively, D is TRBD2 (6 bases). Gene TRBJ2-7 matches the end of the DNA better, so the J call may be wrong. This CDR3 has 16 residues. The germline CDR1 and CDR2 sequences are SGHDN and FVKESK. As DNA, the CDR3 is TGTGCCAGCAGCCTAGGAGGGAATCATGTAGAGTACGAGCAGTACTTC. Protein: CASSLGGNHVEYEQYF.

V is TRBV4-1 and J is TRBJ1-6, with TRBD1 matching 8 bases. This CDR3 has 16 residues. V was pared by 0 bases and J by 10 bases, with 8 bases of the junction left unmatched. Germline V gene lookup returns CDR1 MGHRA and CDR2 YSYEKL. DNA for the CDR3: TGCGCCAGCAGCCAAGAATGGGTACAGGGGGGGTCACCCCTCCACTTT. This sequence encodes CASSQEWVQGGSPLHF.

This chain joins TRBV27 and TRBJ1-5; D perhaps matches TRBD1 (5 bases). The CDR3 totals 16 residues. V gave up 3 bases and J gave up 7 bases, with 19 bases separating them. CDR1 is MNHEY and CDR2 is SMNVEV in the germline V gene (reference sequence). The CDR3 DNA follows: TGTGCCAGCAGTTTTCGCATGGGCAGGGCGAGCCAGCCCCAGCATTTT. It encodes CASSFRMGRASQPQHF.

V and J are TRBV4-2 and TRBJ2-4; TRBD1 is a possible D gene (5 bases). Trimming took 2 bases from V and 8 from J, leaving 10 bases between them. The germline gives CDR1 LGHNA, CDR2 YNFKEQ. This CDR3 is built from 13 residues. CDR3 loop: CASSQRGWDIQYF. In DNA, the CDR3 is TGTGCCAGCAGCCAAAGGGGATGGGACATTCAGTACTTC.

J is TRBJ2-1 and V is TRBV27, with 12 bases that match TRBD2. The CDR3 totals 14 residues. Germline loops: CDR1 MNHEY, CDR2 SMNVEV (reference sequence). With V trimmed by 0 bases and J by 14 bases, 5 bases remained unmatched. The CDR3 sequence: CASSLSRLAGVEFF. The CDR3 DNA reads as TGTGCCAGCAGTTTATCAAGACTAGCGGGAGTTGAGTTCTTC.

The CDR3 bases are TGTGCCAGCAGTGATTCCGGGACAGGGATCCACGAGCAGTACTTC. This translates into CASSDSGTGIHEQYF. The chain is built from TRBV25-1 and TRBJ2-7; TRBD1 matches at 9 bases. The V gene's germline CDR1 is MGHDK and CDR2 SYGVNS. V was pared by 3 bases and J by 5 bases, with 8 bases of the junction left unmatched. The CDR3 contains 15 residues.

The chain links TRBV7-2 to TRBJ2-2; TRBD1 matches at 9 bases. The germline gives CDR1 SGHTA, CDR2 FQGNSA. This CDR3 region has 15 residues. V lost 6 bases to trimming and J lost 2 bases; unmatched junction nucleotides: 4. The CDR3 sequence is CASRHTGGNTGELFF. CDR3 nucleotides: TGTGCCAGCAGACACACAGGGGGCAACACCGGGGAGCTGTTTTTT.

This clone came up once. The chain recombines TRBV5-4 with TRBJ1-2; possible D gene TRBD1, 5 bases. Trimming stripped 4 bases from V and 4 bases from J, with 11 bases between. CDR1 and CDR2 (germline): SGHNT, YYREEE (reference sequence). This CDR3 has 13 amino acids. CDR3 DNA: TGTGCCAGCAGCCCAGGCCAGGGCTATGGCTACACCTTC. This gives the protein CASSPGQGYGYTF.

This sequence joins TRBV18 and TRBJ2-1; D is undetermined. Germline lookup yields CDR1 KGHSH and CDR2 LQKENI. The CDR3 spans 11 residues. The V gene lost 5 bases and the J gene lost 5 bases, with 4 bases spanning the gap. In DNA, the CDR3 is TGTGCCAGCTCATCCAACAATGAGCAGTTCTTC. The encoded protein is CASSSNNEQFF.

This sequence joins TRBV27 and TRBJ2-7; a possible D gene is TRBD1 (7 bases). The germline V gene encodes CDR1 MNHEY and CDR2 SMNVEV (reference sequence). V gave up 2 bases and J gave up 7 bases, with 15 bases separating them. The CDR3 is 14 residues long. CDR3 DNA: TGTGCCAGCAGTTTAATAGGGGGCGCGGGGGAGCAGTACTTC. As protein: CASSLIGGAGEQYF.

The rearrangement uses TRBV5-1 and TRBJ2-7; D may be TRBD1 (5 bases). The CDR3 length is 15 residues. Per germline, CDR1 SGHRS and CDR2 YFSETQ. The germline V and J ends were trimmed by 0 bases and 0 bases, with 10 bases remaining between them. The CDR3 coding sequence is TGCGCCAGCAGCTTGGTTGGGGCGGACTCCTACGAGCAGTACTTC. Protein: CASSLVGADSYEQYF.

The chain employs TRBV15 and TRBJ2-3; 13 bases are shared with TRBD2. The CDR3 runs to 19 residues. J gave up 0 bases and V 3 bases, and 9 bases lay outside the gene matches. Germline V CDR1 and CDR2: LNHNV, YYDKDF (reference sequence). CDR3 protein: CATSRTSGGTITSTDTQYF. In DNA form, the CDR3 reads TGTGCCACCAGCAGGACTAGCGGGGGGACAATTACCAGCACAGATACGCAGTATTTT.

This rearrangement joins TRBV5-1 to TRBJ2-3; TRBD2 might be the D (5 bases). Trimming stripped 0 bases from V and 1 base from J, with 12 bases between. Germline V CDR1 and CDR2: SGHRS, YFSETQ. The CDR3 consists of 16 residues. The CDR3 region has the DNA TGCGCCAGCAGCTTGGGACTATCCCCGGGCACAGATACGCAGTATTTT. This codes for CASSLGLSPGTDTQYF.

This clone was counted a few times. This chain links TRBV6-5 with TRBJ2-1; 10 positions match TRBD2. With 6 bases clipped from V and 8 bases from J, the junction kept 7 bases outside the gene matches. Germline loops: CDR1 MNHEY, CDR2 SVGAGI. The CDR3 runs to 14 residues. CDR3 nucleotides: TGTGCCAGCAGCGCTCTAGCGGGAGTGGATGAGCAGTTCTTC. Translation: CASSALAGVDEQFF.

V and J are TRBV15 and TRBJ2-6; 8 bases map to TRBD1. J was trimmed by 0 bases and V by 5 bases; bases with no gene match: 12. Per the germline V gene, CDR1 is LNHNV and CDR2 is YYDKDF (reference sequence). The CDR3 runs to 19 residues. In DNA form, the CDR3 reads TGTGCCACCAGCGAGAGACAGGGGACCGAGCTCTCTGGGGCCAACGTCCTGACTTTC. Protein: CATSERQGTELSGANVLTF.

The rearrangement links TRBV15 to TRBJ2-1; 7 bases line up with TRBD2. The CDR3 covers 15 residues. Trimming at V came to 6 bases and at J to 9 bases, leaving 14 bases not matched to a gene. CDR1 is LNHNV and CDR2 is YYDKDF in the germline V gene (reference sequence). The CDR3 DNA reads TGTGCCACCAGGTTCGGCGGGGGAGGTGAAGTTGAGCAGTTCTTC. Translated: CATRFGGGGEVEQFF.

The chain links TRBV11-2 to TRBJ2-2; tentative D call: TRBD2 (5 bases). This CDR3 is 16 amino acids long. V lost 5 bases to trimming and J lost 3 bases, with 16 bases between them. Germline assignment: CDR1 SGHAT and CDR2 FQNNGV. The CDR3 region is CASSRWRSGDTGELFF. The DNA for the CDR3 is TGTGCCAGCAGCCGGTGGAGGTCGGGTGACACCGGGGAGCTGTTTTTT.

This chain connects TRBV5-6 to TRBJ2-7; perhaps TRBD1 as D (5 bases). There are 13 residues in the CDR3. Germline V CDR1 and CDR2: SGHDT, YYEEEE. The germline V and J ends were trimmed by 2 bases and 3 bases, with 9 bases remaining between them. This chain's CDR3 is CASSFAGNYEQYF. CDR3 nucleotide sequence: TGTGCCAGCAGCTTCGCAGGGAACTACGAGCAGTACTTC.

The chain has TRBV4-1 and TRBJ1-1; D is unclear. The CDR3 totals 15 residues. V was pared by 4 bases and J by 4 bases, with 16 bases between. Germline values: CDR1 MGHRA, CDR2 YSYEKL. CDR3 region: CASSRSAGATTEAFF. In nucleotides, the CDR3 is TGCGCCAGCAGCCGCAGTGCGGGCGCAACCACTGAAGCTTTCTTT.

This chain connects TRBV2 to TRBJ1-3, with D perhaps TRBD1 (6 bases). The V end was cut by 5 bases, the J end by 0 bases, with 11 bases between. Germline assignment: CDR1 SNHLY and CDR2 FYNNEI. The CDR3 covers 15 residues. In DNA form, the CDR3 reads TGTGCCAGCAGTTTTACAGGGATCTCTGGAAACACCATATATTTT. Its translation is CASSFTGISGNTIYF.

The V and J genes are TRBV4-2 and TRBJ2-1; D gene uncertain. CDR1 and CDR2 from the germline V gene are LGHNA and YNFKEQ. The CDR3 length is 15 residues. The V and J ends lost 1 base and 4 bases respectively, with 11 bases between them. CDR3 residues: CASSQGVAGYNEQFF. In DNA, the CDR3 is TGTGCCAGCAGCCAAGGGGTAGCTGGGTACAATGAGCAGTTCTTC.

The CDR3: CASSLVQENTEAFF. For the CDR3, the DNA is TGTGCCAGCAGCTTGGTACAGGAGAACACTGAAGCTTTCTTT. The gene calls are TRBV7-9 and TRBJ1-1; D possibly corresponds to TRBD1 (5 bases). The CDR3 has 14 amino acids. The germline CDR1 and CDR2 sequences are SEHNR and FQNEAQ (reference sequence). V gave up 3 bases and J gave up 1 base, with 9 bases separating them.